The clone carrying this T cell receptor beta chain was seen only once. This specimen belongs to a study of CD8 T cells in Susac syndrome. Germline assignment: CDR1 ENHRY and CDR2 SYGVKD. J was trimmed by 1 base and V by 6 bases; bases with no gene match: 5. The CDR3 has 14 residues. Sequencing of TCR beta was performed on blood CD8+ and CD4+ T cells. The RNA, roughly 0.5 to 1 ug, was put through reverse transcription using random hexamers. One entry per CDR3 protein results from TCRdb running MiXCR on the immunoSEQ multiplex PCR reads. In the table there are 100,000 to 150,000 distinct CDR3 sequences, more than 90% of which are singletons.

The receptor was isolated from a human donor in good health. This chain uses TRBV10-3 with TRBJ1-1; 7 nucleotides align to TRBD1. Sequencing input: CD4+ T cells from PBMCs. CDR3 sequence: CAIRFRDRNTEAFF. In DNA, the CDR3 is TGTGCCATCAGATTCCGGGACAGGAACACTGAAGCTTTCTTT.